This TCR beta chain was retrieved from a study of response to subunit inactivated influenza vaccine. Regarding the study as a whole: The authors suggested that every seasonal influenza vaccination recruits few new T cells.

Remarks on this clonotype: Its specificity is not known.

Trimming shortened V by 4 bases and J by 4 bases, and 11 bases separated the two germline ends. The CDR3 is 14 amino acids. CDR1 MNHEY and CDR2 SVGAGI come from the germline V gene. MiXCR was run by TCRdb on the RT-PCR reads, yielding one entry per CDR3 protein. The sample shows hundreds of thousands of distinct CDR3 sequences, approximately 23% of them seen only once. The sequenced sample was PBMCs from blood, obtained about 19 months after vaccination. The chain combines TRBV6-5 with TRBJ2-1, with a tentative D call TRBD1 (5 bases). The receptor was derived from a man aged 50 to 69 who received an inactivated influenza vaccine. CDR3 loop: CASSLQARYNEQFF. For the CDR3, the DNA is TGTGCCAGCAGTTTACAGGCCCGATACAATGAGCAGTTCTTC.